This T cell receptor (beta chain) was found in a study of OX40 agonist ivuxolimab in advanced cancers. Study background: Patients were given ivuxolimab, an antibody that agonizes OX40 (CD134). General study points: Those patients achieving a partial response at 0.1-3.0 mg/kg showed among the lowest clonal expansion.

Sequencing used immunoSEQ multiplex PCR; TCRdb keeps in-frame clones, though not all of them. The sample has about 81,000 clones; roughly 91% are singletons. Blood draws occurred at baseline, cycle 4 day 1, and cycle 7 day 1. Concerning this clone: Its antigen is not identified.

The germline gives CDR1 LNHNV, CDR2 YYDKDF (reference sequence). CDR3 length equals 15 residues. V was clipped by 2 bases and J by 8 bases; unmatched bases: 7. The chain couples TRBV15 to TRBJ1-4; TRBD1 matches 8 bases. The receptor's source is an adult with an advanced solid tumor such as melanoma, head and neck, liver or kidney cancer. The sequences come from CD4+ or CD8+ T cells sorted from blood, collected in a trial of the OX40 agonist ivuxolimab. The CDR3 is CATSRPRTGQEKLFF. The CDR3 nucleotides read TGTGCCACCAGCAGACCACGGACAGGGCAAGAAAAACTGTTTTTT.